This T cell receptor beta chain is drawn from a study of OX40 agonist ivuxolimab in advanced cancers. Study-wide context: Three patients had partial responses: one hepatocellular carcinoma, two cutaneous melanoma.

Here immunoSEQ multiplex PCR was the method, and the copy in TCRdb shows in-frame clones only, minus some. Of some 99,000 clones in the sample, around 88% were seen once. About this clone: The antigen is undetermined.

Study findings and constraints: Among the nonresponders, some also had low normalized T-cell clonal expansion.

Sequenced material: CD4+ or CD8+ T cells sorted from blood, taken in a trial of the OX40 agonist ivuxolimab. The receptor comes from an adult with an advanced solid tumor such as melanoma, head and neck, liver or kidney cancer.

The CDR3 loop reads CASSQGPSANEKLFF. CDR3 sequence (DNA): TGCGCCAGCAGCCAAGGTCCTTCGGCTAATGAAAAACTGTTTTTT. This chain uses TRBV4-1 with TRBJ1-4; no reliable D call. The CDR3 is 15 amino acids. The germline V and J ends were trimmed by 1 base and 3 bases, with 9 bases remaining between them. Looked up from germline, CDR1 is MGHRA and CDR2 is YSYEKL.